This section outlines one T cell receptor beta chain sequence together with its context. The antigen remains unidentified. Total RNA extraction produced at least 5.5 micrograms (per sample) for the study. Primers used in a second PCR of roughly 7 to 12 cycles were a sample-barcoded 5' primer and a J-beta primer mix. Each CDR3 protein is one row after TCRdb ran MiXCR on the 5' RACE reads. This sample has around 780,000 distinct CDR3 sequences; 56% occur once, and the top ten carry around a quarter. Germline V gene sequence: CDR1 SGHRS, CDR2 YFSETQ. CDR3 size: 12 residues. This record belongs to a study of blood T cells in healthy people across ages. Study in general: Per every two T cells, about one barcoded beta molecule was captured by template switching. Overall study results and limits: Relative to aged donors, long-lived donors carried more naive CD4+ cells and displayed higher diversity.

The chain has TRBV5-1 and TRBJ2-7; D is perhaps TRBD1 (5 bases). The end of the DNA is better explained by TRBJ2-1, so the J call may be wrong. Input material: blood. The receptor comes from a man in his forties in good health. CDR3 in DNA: TGCGCCAGCAGCTTGGAGGGGCTAAGGCAGTTCTTC. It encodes CASSLEGLRQFF.